This TCR beta chain was observed in a study of cytomegalovirus exposure and HLA in healthy donors. The V segment lost 5 bases and the J segment 3 bases; nucleotides outside the gene matches: 10. Germline values: CDR1 SEHNR, CDR2 FQNEAQ (reference sequence). The CDR3 is made up of 16 amino acids. In the PCR, 60 Vbeta and 13 Jbeta primers were used. Clones were sequenced by immunoSEQ multiplex PCR, and TCRdb holds only the in-frame ones, with some missing. This sample has about 80,000 clones; about 68% occur once, and the top ten carry 6.5% to 7.5%. The clonotype originates from a woman between 50 and 59 years old in good health and CMV-seropositive. Material for sequencing was PBMCs. The gene calls are TRBV7-9 and TRBJ1-1; 9 bases are shared with TRBD1. The CDR3 DNA reads TGTGCCAGCAGCGACCCGACAGGGGGGGCGGACACTGAAGCTTTCTTT. Translated: CASSDPTGGADTEAFF.